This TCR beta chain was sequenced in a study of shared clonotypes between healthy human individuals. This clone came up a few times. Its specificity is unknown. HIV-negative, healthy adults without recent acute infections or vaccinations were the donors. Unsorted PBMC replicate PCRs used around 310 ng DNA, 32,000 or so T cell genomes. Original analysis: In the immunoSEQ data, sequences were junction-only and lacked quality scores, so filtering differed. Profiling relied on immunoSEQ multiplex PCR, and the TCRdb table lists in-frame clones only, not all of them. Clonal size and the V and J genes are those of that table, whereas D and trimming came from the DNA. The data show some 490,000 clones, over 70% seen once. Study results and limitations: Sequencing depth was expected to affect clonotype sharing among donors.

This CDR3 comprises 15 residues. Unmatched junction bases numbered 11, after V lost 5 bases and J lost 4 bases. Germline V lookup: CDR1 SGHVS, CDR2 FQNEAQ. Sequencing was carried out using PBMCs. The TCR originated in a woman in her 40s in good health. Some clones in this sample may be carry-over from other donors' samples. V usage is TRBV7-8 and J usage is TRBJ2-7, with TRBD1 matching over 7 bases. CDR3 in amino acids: CASSLGQNPLYEQYF. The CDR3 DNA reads TGTGCCAGCAGCCTGGGACAGAATCCCTTATACGAGCAGTACTTC.